The 5 T cell receptor beta chains in this list originate from one sample, sequenced in a study of TIL therapy for anti-PD-1-resistant metastatic lung cancer. Time point specified: pre-treatment sample, taken before nivolumab and TIL therapy. Pleural nodules or supraclavicular lymph nodes made up most of the excised metastases sampled. This was the immunoSEQ v3 assay. Using immunoSEQ multiplex PCR, the repertoire was profiled, and TCRdb retains in-frame clones only, with some absent. The sample gives approximately 23,000 clones, roughly two thirds of which show up once; roughly a sixth is in the top ten. The source material was tumor tissue, sampled at baseline. Every receptor here comes from a woman between 30 and 80 years old with non-small cell lung cancer.

This clone was seen a few times. This chain uses TRBV7-8 with TRBJ2-1, with D tentatively TRBD2 (6 bases). Trimming shortened V by 11 bases and J by 4 bases, and 21 bases separated the two germline ends. Germline V lookup: CDR1 SGHVS, CDR2 FQNEAQ. This CDR3 contains 15 residues. CDR3 DNA: TGTGCCGGACTTGGGGGTAGCGGAGGATACAATGAGCAGTTCTTC. Protein sequence: CAGLGGSGGYNEQFF.

The V and J genes are TRBV5-1 and TRBJ2-2; D unresolved. Germline V lookup: CDR1 SGHRS, CDR2 YFSETQ. V lost 0 bases, J lost 1 base, and 7 bases lay in between. There are 15 residues in the CDR3. Here the CDR3 DNA reads TGCGCCAGCAGCTTGGGACCGGAGAACACCGGGGAGCTGTTTTTT. It translates to CASSLGPENTGELFF.

The table lists this clone with a few counts. The V and J genes are TRBV30 and TRBJ1-5, with D perhaps TRBD1 (5 bases). This CDR3 has 13 residues. Per germline, CDR1 GTSNPN and CDR2 SVGIG (reference sequence). Trimming took off 2 bases at V and 7 bases at J, with 12 bases between the two ends. In nucleotides, the CDR3 is TGTGCCTGGAGTAAAGGGGTTGGGCAGCCCCAGCATTTT. Its translation is CAWSKGVGQPQHF.

V gene TRBV7-8 combines with J gene TRBJ2-7; 12 nucleotides line up with TRBD2. CDR1 is SGHVS, CDR2 FQNEAQ, per germline. The CDR3 loop spans 16 amino acids. J gave up 5 bases and V 3 bases, and 8 bases lay outside the gene matches. CDR3 protein: CASSLGVGLAGNEQYF. Here the CDR3 DNA reads TGTGCCAGCAGCTTGGGGGTCGGACTAGCGGGGAACGAGCAGTACTTC. The full variable domain, its missing parts supplied by reference TRBV7-8 and TRBJ2-7, is GAGVSQSPRYKVAKRGQDVALRCDPISGHVSLFWYQQALGQGPEFLTYFQNEAQLDKSGLPSDRFFAERPEGSVSTLKIQRTQQEDSAVYLCASSLGVGLAGNEQYFGPGTRLTVT.

CDR3 in DNA: TGTGCCAGTAGATCACTAGGTCCACCCTACGAGCAGTACTTC. This sequence encodes CASRSLGPPYEQYF. The gene calls are TRBV19 and TRBJ2-7, with D tentatively TRBD2 (5 bases). CDR1 is LNHDA and CDR2 is SQIVND in the germline V gene (reference sequence). The CDR3 is 14 residues long. V dropped 6 bases and J dropped 2 bases, with 14 bases sitting between them.